This TCR beta chain was obtained from a study of human T cells and chemical hapten exposure. Study-level background: Sensitization was performed using 2% DPC on a 2 cm by 2 cm upper inner arm skin site.

Described time point: patch test 3, about 24 weeks after DPC sensitization. The treatment: therapeutic diphenylcyclopropenone sensitization with weekly scalp DPC. Germline CDR1 is MNHNY and CDR2 is SVGAGI (reference sequence). V lost 2 bases, J lost 3 bases, and 7 bases lay in between. CDR3 length: 13 amino acids. This clonotype appeared many times. As processed by the authors: Per-sample TCR counts ranged from roughly 23,224 to 750,000, median about 90,000. TCRdb redid the calling of the RACE reads with MiXCR, one entry per CDR3 protein. The V and J calls and clone size are TCRdb's, not the authors'. The sample includes tens of thousands of distinct CDR3 sequences, around 12% of them seen just once.

This specimen consisted of whole blood, obtained in connection with sensitization to the hapten diphenylcyclopropenone (DPC). This chain joins TRBV6-6 and TRBJ1-1; no clear D. This clonotype was sampled from a young man with alopecia areata. Some clones in this sample may be carry-over from other donors' samples. The CDR3 DNA is TGTGCCAGCAGTTACAGGGCCGACACTGAAGCTTTCTTT. This gives the protein CASSYRADTEAFF.